This is a list of T cell receptor beta chains from one sample in a study of T cell repertoires in cytomegalovirus infection. TCRdb reprocessed the reads with MiXCR, giving one entry per CDR3 protein. The sample contains fewer than 1,000,000 distinct CDR3 sequences, around 29% of which appear only once. Their cognate antigens are unknown. The input for sequencing was cultured CD8+ T cells from PBMCs, taken from culture after CMV antigen stimulation. All receptors derive from a human donor in good health (CMV status not recorded). Some clones in this sample may be carry-over from other donors' samples. Both conserved end residues are part of each CDR3. Fields, in order: V gene, clone size, D gene, J gene, CDR3 protein, CDR3 DNA. A D gene is named only where the DNA matches it firmly. The size field is filled for only some rows; it gives once, few, many or a size class.

>TRBV25-1|.|TRBD1|TRBJ1-4
CASSEPGQGFEKLFF
TGTGCCAGCAGTGAACCGGGACAGGGATTTGAAAAACTGTTTTTT
>TRBV12-3/TRBV12-4|many|.|TRBJ2-5
CASSLPGGEETQYF
TGTGCCAGCAGTTTACCTGGGGGTGAGGAGACCCAGTACTTC
>TRBV24-1|few|.|TRBJ2-1
CATSEHNRNYNEQFF
TGTGCCACCAGTGAGCATAACAGAAACTACAATGAGCAGTTCTTC
>TRBV7-6|many|TRBD1|TRBJ1-4
CASSLGHRGLGEKLFF
TGTGCCAGCAGCTTAGGCCACAGGGGGCTTGGTGAAAAACTGTTTTTT
>TRBV7-9|.|TRBD1|TRBJ1-1
CVSSSRDRAMNTEAFF
TGTGTCAGCAGCTCCCGGGACAGGGCCATGAACACTGAAGCTTTCTTT
>TRBV20-1|.|TRBD2|TRBJ2-1
CSARDFERGYNEQFF
TGCAGTGCTAGAGATTTTGAGCGGGGGTACAATGAGCAGTTCTTC
>TRBV11-1|many|TRBD1|TRBJ2-3
CASSSGQGARDTQYF
TGTGCCAGCAGCTCGGGACAGGGGGCAAGGGATACGCAGTATTTT
>TRBV7-9|few|TRBD1|TRBJ2-7
CASSSRDRGLREQYF
TGTGCCAGCAGCTCCCGGGACAGGGGTTTGCGAGAGCAGTACTTC
>TRBV7-6|many|.|TRBJ1-1
CASSLDGNEAFF
TGTGCCAGCAGCTTAGATGGGAATGAAGCTTTCTTT
>TRBV15|.|TRBD1|TRBJ2-2
CATSGGTGGTGELFF
TGTGCCACCAGCGGAGGGACAGGGGGGACCGGGGAGCTGTTTTTT
>TRBV27|few|.|TRBJ2-7
CASSLSWGAYEQYF
TGTGCCAGCAGTTTATCTTGGGGCGCCTACGAGCAGTACTTC
>TRBV10-2|.|.|TRBJ2-5
CASSAGGGAQETQYF
TGCGCCAGCAGTGCTGGGGGGGGGGCCCAAGAGACCCAGTACTTC
>TRBV7-2|many|TRBD1|TRBJ1-2
CASSLTGRGVLDRGRDGYTF
TGTGCCAGCAGCCTGACGGGGCGGGGTGTGTTAGACAGGGGGCGCGATGGCTACACCTTC
>TRBV28|.|.|TRBJ2-3
CASSLEGLTGFADTQYF
TGTGCCAGCAGTTTGGAGGGATTAACAGGCTTCGCAGATACGCAGTATTTT
>TRBV6-1|few|.|TRBJ1-5
CASSEEVVGKGVQPQHF
TGTGCCAGCAGTGAAGAGGTGGTGGGTAAAGGGGTTCAGCCCCAGCATTTT
>TRBV29-1|once|.|TRBJ2-5
CSVEGENVILETQYF
TGCAGCGTTGAAGGGGAGAATGTAATCCTAGAGACCCAGTACTTC
>TRBV19|few|TRBD1|TRBJ1-1
CASSIRGPAMNTEAFF
TGTGCCAGTAGTATAAGGGGGCCAGCCATGAACACTGAAGCTTTCTTT
>TRBV7-8|.|TRBD1|TRBJ1-2
CASSWDRGQANYGYTF
TGTGCCAGCAGCTGGGACAGGGGTCAAGCTAACTATGGCTACACCTTC
>TRBV12-3/TRBV12-4|few|.|TRBJ2-7
CASSPQPGPEQYF
TGTGCCAGCAGTCCCCAGCCGGGTCCGGAGCAGTACTTC
>TRBV7-2|many|TRBD1|TRBJ1-3
CASSPQGAGSSGNTIYF
TGTGCCAGCAGCCCACAGGGGGCAGGTAGCTCTGGAAACACCATATATTTT
>TRBV12-3/TRBV12-4|once|TRBD2|TRBJ2-5
CASSLGTSASPQETQYF
TGTGCCAGCAGTCTAGGGACTAGCGCTTCCCCCCAAGAGACCCAGTACTTC
>TRBV7-8|many|TRBD1|TRBJ1-1
CASSPTPGGDTEAFF
TGTGCCAGCAGCCCCACCCCAGGGGGAGACACTGAAGCTTTCTTT
>TRBV7-2|medium-sized|.|TRBJ2-2
CASSSRGAIKTGELFF
TGTGCCAGCAGCTCGAGGGGGGCAATAAAGACCGGGGAGCTGTTTTTT
>TRBV28|.|.|TRBJ1-1
CASSPRIGPWTEAFF
TGTGCCAGCAGTCCTCGGATAGGGCCGTGGACTGAAGCTTTCTTT
>TRBV5-4|few|.|TRBJ2-2
CASSFQRIRNTGELFF
TGTGCCAGCAGCTTTCAACGGATACGGAACACCGGGGAGCTGTTTTTT
>TRBV6-2/TRBV6-3|few|.|TRBJ2-1
CASSWSISIGEQFF
TGTGCCAGCAGTTGGTCTATTAGTATTGGTGAGCAGTTCTTC
>TRBV4-1|.|TRBD2|TRBJ2-1
CASSGLAGGLYNEQFF
TGCGCCAGCAGCGGCCTAGCGGGGGGGCTGTACAATGAGCAGTTCTTC
>TRBV7-4|.|TRBD1|TRBJ2-2
CASSQTRTGGRLISGELFF
TGTGCCAGCAGCCAAACCCGGACAGGGGGCCGGTTGATTTCCGGGGAGCTGTTTTTT